The 10 T cell receptor beta chains presented below share a single source sample, sequenced in a study of blood T cell repertoires in COVID-19. Measured with immunoSEQ multiplex PCR; TCRdb has only the in-frame clones, and not every one. The table records about 29,000 clones, approximately 83% of them present only once. The material sequenced was peripheral blood. Receptor source: a woman older than 75 with COVID-19, enrolled during active disease.

V gene TRBV6-6 combines with J gene TRBJ1-5; D possibly corresponds to TRBD1 (5 bases). V lost 4 bases, J lost 6 bases, and 13 bases lay in between. Looked up from germline, CDR1 is MNHNY and CDR2 is SVGAGI (reference sequence). The CDR3 runs to 14 residues. CDR3 sequence: CASSLQGTSQPQHF. The CDR3 nucleotides read TGTGCCAGCAGTTTGCAGGGTACGAGTCAGCCCCAGCATTTT.

The rearrangement joins TRBV9 to TRBJ1-1; D call uncertain. Looked up from germline, CDR1 is SGDLS and CDR2 is YYNGEE. This CDR3 is 14 amino acids long. The V gene lost 2 bases and the J gene lost 0 bases, with 8 bases spanning the gap. The CDR3 bases are TGTGCCAGCAGCGTTGGCCAGATGAACACTGAAGCTTTCTTT. This encodes CASSVGQMNTEAFF.

This clone was found once. J is TRBJ2-5 and V is TRBV5-6, with 11 bases matching TRBD2. CDR1 SGHDT and CDR2 YYEEEE come from the germline V gene. The trim removed 1 base at V and 5 bases at J, leaving 7 bases unmatched. The CDR3 spans 16 residues. CDR3 sequence reads: CASSLLAGGNLETQYF. The DNA of the CDR3 is TGTGCCAGCAGCTTGCTAGCGGGGGGTAATTTGGAGACCCAGTACTTC. Full variable domain (rest looked up from reference TRBV5-6 and TRBJ2-5): DAGVTQSPTHLIKTRGQQVTLRCSPKSGHDTVSWYQQALGQGPQFIFQYYEEEERQRGNFPDRFSGHQFPNYSSELNVNALLLGDSALYLCASSLLAGGNLETQYFGPGTRLLVL.

This chain links TRBV24-1 with TRBJ2-3, with 7 bases identical to TRBD1. V trimming: 9 bases; J trimming: 0 bases; junction bases outside the gene matches: 5. Germline V lookup: CDR1 KGHDR, CDR2 SFDVKD. This CDR3 is built from 14 residues. The CDR3 sequence is CATQGTASTDTQYF. CDR3 coding DNA: TGTGCCACCCAGGGGACAGCAAGCACAGATACGCAGTATTTT.

The rearrangement links TRBV27 to TRBJ2-5; TRBD2 might be the D (6 bases). CDR3 length equals 13 residues. Germline values: CDR1 MNHEY, CDR2 SMNVEV (reference sequence). Trimming took 2 bases from V and 5 from J, leaving 9 bases between them. The CDR3 region is CASSLGGVETQYF. The CDR3 DNA sequence: TGTGCCAGCAGTTTAGGAGGGGTGGAGACCCAGTACTTC.

The J gene is TRBJ2-7, the V gene TRBV15; D not certain. The V gene's germline CDR1 is LNHNV and CDR2 YYDKDF (reference sequence). The CDR3 consists of 13 residues. The V end was cut by 1 base, the J end by 3 bases, with 7 bases between. CDR3 in amino acids: CATSRARFYEQYF. The CDR3 nucleotides read TGTGCCACCAGCAGAGCCCGGTTCTACGAGCAGTACTTC.

The chain links TRBV7-8 to TRBJ2-3; D possibly corresponds to TRBD2 (6 bases). Germline CDR1 SGHVS, CDR2 FQNEAQ. Between the trimmed V and J ends, which lost 0 bases and 0 bases, there was a span of 10 bases. This CDR3 spans 16 amino acids. The CDR3 nucleotides are TGTGCCAGCAGCTTAGCGTTGGACTATAGCACAGATACGCAGTATTTT. Its protein product is CASSLALDYSTDTQYF.

The chain links TRBV9 to TRBJ2-5, with 8 bases matching TRBD2. J lost 1 base, V lost 4 bases, and 15 bases had no gene match. The CDR3 runs 18 residues. Germline V gene data show CDR1 as SGDLS and CDR2 as YYNGEE. CDR3 region: CASSPTLRGSGVQETQYF. The CDR3 DNA sequence: TGTGCCAGCAGCCCGACCTTAAGAGGTAGCGGGGTCCAAGAGACCCAGTACTTC.

This chain uses TRBV6-4 with TRBJ1-1; possibly TRBD1 for D (5 bases). Germline assignment: CDR1 MRHNA and CDR2 SNTAGT. V was pared by 7 bases and J by 6 bases, with 15 bases between. CDR3 length: 13 amino acids. The CDR3 sequence: CASTAVVGAEAFF. DNA of the CDR3: TGTGCCAGCACCGCGGTTGTAGGGGCTGAAGCTTTCTTT.

The chain carries TRBV29-1 and TRBJ2-2; possible D gene TRBD2, 7 bases. Germline assignment: CDR1 SQVTM and CDR2 ANQGSEA. V dropped 4 bases and J dropped 4 bases, with 10 bases sitting between them. The CDR3 runs 13 residues. The DNA for the CDR3 is TGCAGCGTTGCGGGGGGCGTCACCGGGGAGCTGTTTTTT. This codes for CSVAGGVTGELFF.